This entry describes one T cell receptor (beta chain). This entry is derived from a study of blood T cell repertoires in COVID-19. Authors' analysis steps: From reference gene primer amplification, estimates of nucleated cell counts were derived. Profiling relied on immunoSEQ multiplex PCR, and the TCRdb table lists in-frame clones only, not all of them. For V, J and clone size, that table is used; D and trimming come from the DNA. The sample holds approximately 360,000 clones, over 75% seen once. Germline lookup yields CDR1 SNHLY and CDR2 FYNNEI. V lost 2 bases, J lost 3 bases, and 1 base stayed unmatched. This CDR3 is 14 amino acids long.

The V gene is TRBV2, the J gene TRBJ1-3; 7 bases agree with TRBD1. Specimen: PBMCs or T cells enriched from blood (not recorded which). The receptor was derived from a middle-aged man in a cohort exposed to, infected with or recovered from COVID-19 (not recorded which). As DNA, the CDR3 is TGTGCCAGCAGTGAAAGACAGGGTGGAAACACCATATATTTT. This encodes CASSERQGGNTIYF.